These T cell receptor beta chains were read from a single sample in a study of shared T cell receptors in the human thymus. The assay was immunoSEQ multiplex PCR, and TCRdb's table has in-frame clones only and misses some. The profile shows some 720,000 clones, around nine tenths of them singletons. These data are also associated with another study on human thymus T cells.

Sequenced input: thymocytes. The receptors were sampled from a boy in the first two years of life with a congenital heart defect. CDR3s include the opening cysteine and the closing phenylalanine or tryptophan. A D gene is named only where the DNA matches it firmly. A row's size may be missing; if present it is once, few, many or a size class.

J: TRBJ2-7; D: .; size: .; V: TRBV5-1; CDR3: CASSFSGYHEQYF; DNA: TGCGCCAGCAGCTTCAGCGGGTACCACGAGCAGTACTTC
J: TRBJ2-4; D: TRBD1; size: .; V: TRBV4-3; CDR3: CASSFGQGRTIQYF; DNA: TGCGCCAGCAGCTTCGGACAGGGACGAACCATTCAGTACTTC
J: TRBJ2-7; D: TRBD2; size: .; V: TRBV2; CDR3: CASSAGTSGRAYEQYF; DNA: TGTGCCAGCAGTGCCGGGACTAGCGGGAGAGCCTACGAGCAGTACTTC
J: TRBJ1-5; D: TRBD1; size: .; V: TRBV6-5; CDR3: CASSLTGFDQPQHF; DNA: TGTGCCAGCAGTTTGACAGGGTTCGATCAGCCCCAGCATTTT
J: TRBJ1-1; D: .; size: .; V: TRBV29-1; CDR3: CSVNPRGSTEAFF; DNA: TGCAGCGTTAATCCTCGGGGGAGCACTGAAGCTTTCTTT
J: TRBJ1-1; D: .; size: .; V: TRBV25-1; CDR3: CASSESPGGVNTEAFF; DNA: TGTGCCAGCAGTGAATCGCCGGGAGGGGTGAACACTGAAGCTTTCTTT
J: TRBJ1-2; D: .; size: .; V: TRBV6-4; CDR3: CASSDPRVHRVVLKGYTF; DNA: TGTGCCAGCAGTGACCCACGAGTTCACAGGGTAGTTCTCAAGGGCTACACCTTC
J: TRBJ2-7; D: .; size: .; V: TRBV6-1; CDR3: CASSEAVTSSYEQYF; DNA: TGTGCCAGCAGTGAAGCAGTGACATCTTCCTACGAGCAGTACTTC
J: TRBJ1-1; D: .; size: .; V: TRBV29-1; CDR3: CSAQKERDWGAFF; DNA: TGCAGCGCCCAGAAGGAACGGGACTGGGGAGCTTTCTTT
J: TRBJ2-2; D: TRBD1; size: once; V: TRBV28; CDR3: CASSFWAGGAPRLTGELFF; DNA: TGTGCCAGCAGTTTTTGGGCAGGGGGCGCTCCTCGATTAACCGGGGAGCTGTTTTTT
J: TRBJ1-6; D: TRBD1; size: .; V: TRBV4-2; CDR3: CASSQDRTGKSSPLHF; DNA: TGTGCCAGCAGCCAAGATAGGACAGGGAAGAGTTCACCCCTCCACTTT
J: TRBJ2-7; D: .; size: .; V: TRBV6-6; CDR3: CASSYPPSSYEQYF; DNA: TGTGCCAGCAGTTACCCCCCTAGCTCCTACGAGCAGTACTTC
J: TRBJ2-3; D: .; size: .; V: TRBV7-9; CDR3: CASIGGRGTSTDTQYF; DNA: TGTGCCAGTATAGGGGGGCGGGGGACTAGCACAGATACGCAGTATTTT
J: TRBJ2-1; D: TRBD1; size: .; V: TRBV29-1; CDR3: CSVLTGAAYEQFF; DNA: TGCAGCGTATTGACAGGGGCAGCTTATGAGCAGTTCTTC
J: TRBJ1-1; D: .; size: .; V: TRBV11-2; CDR3: CAIQGGTEAFF; DNA: TGTGCCATCCAAGGGGGCACTGAAGCTTTCTTT
J: TRBJ2-2; D: .; size: once; V: TRBV29-1; CDR3: CSVEARKITNTGELFF; DNA: TGCAGCGTTGAGGCCCGTAAGATCACGAACACCGGGGAGCTGTTTTTT
J: TRBJ2-1; D: TRBD1; size: .; V: TRBV13; CDR3: CASSLGQRDRGDEQFF; DNA: TGTGCCAGCAGCTTAGGACAAAGGGACAGGGGGGATGAGCAGTTCTTC
J: TRBJ2-1; D: TRBD2; size: .; V: TRBV28; CDR3: CASSFYASGRNEQFF; DNA: TGTGCCAGCAGTTTTTACGCTAGCGGGAGGAATGAGCAGTTCTTC
J: TRBJ2-7; D: TRBD2; size: .; V: TRBV6-5; CDR3: CASSPWGGESNEQYF; DNA: TGTGCCAGCAGTCCCTGGGGGGGGGAGTCTAACGAGCAGTACTTC
J: TRBJ2-7; D: .; size: .; V: TRBV6-1; CDR3: CAAGQQWYF; DNA: TGTGCCGCAGGACAGCAGTGGTACTTC
J: TRBJ2-3; D: .; size: .; V: TRBV5-1; CDR3: CASSLAPLAGGTDTQYF; DNA: TGCGCCAGCAGCTTGGCCCCGCTAGCAGGCGGCACAGATACGCAGTATTTT
J: TRBJ2-5; D: .; size: .; V: TRBV7-4; CDR3: CASSPEAEHSGETQYF; DNA: TGTGCCAGCAGCCCCGAGGCCGAACACTCGGGAGAGACCCAGTACTTC
J: TRBJ2-7; D: TRBD2; size: .; V: TRBV6-1; CDR3: CASSGLAGFYYEQYF; DNA: TGTGCCAGCAGTGGGCTAGCGGGATTTTACTACGAGCAGTACTTC
J: TRBJ1-2; D: .; size: .; V: TRBV30; CDR3: CAWSQTGLLYGYTF; DNA: TGTGCCTGGAGTCAAACAGGCCTCCTCTATGGCTACACCTTC
J: TRBJ1-1; D: .; size: .; V: TRBV6-1; CDR3: CASSEWLRGHMNTEAFF; DNA: TGTGCCAGCAGTGAGTGGTTACGGGGACACATGAACACTGAAGCTTTCTTT
J: TRBJ1-5; D: .; size: once; V: TRBV4-3; CDR3: CASSQEFLGGNQPQHF; DNA: TGCGCCAGCAGCCAAGAGTTTTTGGGGGGTAATCAGCCCCAGCATTTT
J: TRBJ2-7; D: TRBD1; size: .; V: TRBV6-1; CDR3: CASTKGDRSYEQYF; DNA: TGTGCCAGCACCAAGGGGGACAGGTCCTACGAGCAGTACTTC
J: TRBJ2-5; D: TRBD2; size: .; V: TRBV7-9; CDR3: CASSLEASGQETQYF; DNA: TGTGCCAGCAGCTTAGAGGCTAGCGGACAAGAGACCCAGTACTTC
J: TRBJ1-4; D: .; size: .; V: TRBV11-2; CDR3: CASSLSQGLGEKLFF; DNA: TGTGCCAGCAGCTTATCACAGGGTCTTGGTGAAAAACTGTTTTTT
J: TRBJ1-4; D: TRBD1; size: few; V: TRBV19; CDR3: CASSLPGQGCEKLFF; DNA: TGTGCCAGTAGTCTCCCGGGACAGGGATGCGAAAAACTGTTTTTT
J: TRBJ2-2; D: TRBD2; size: few; V: TRBV7-8; CDR3: CASSPRLAALGRELFF; DNA: TGTGCCAGCAGCCCCCGACTAGCGGCCCTGGGTCGGGAGCTGTTTTTT
J: TRBJ1-1; D: .; size: few; V: TRBV29-1; CDR3: CSAGEGPEAFF; DNA: TGCAGCGCCGGTGAGGGTCCTGAAGCTTTCTTT
J: TRBJ2-7; D: TRBD2; size: .; V: TRBV7-2; CDR3: CASSLEPLAGGPRYEQYF; DNA: TGTGCCAGCAGCTTAGAGCCCCTAGCGGGAGGGCCAAGGTACGAGCAGTACTTC
J: TRBJ2-7; D: TRBD1; size: .; V: TRBV14; CDR3: CASSPGGRGQREQYF; DNA: TGTGCCAGCAGCCCTGGCGGCAGGGGGCAGAGGGAGCAGTACTTC
J: TRBJ2-2; D: TRBD2; size: .; V: TRBV15; CDR3: CATSRGRLAGESTGELFF; DNA: TGTGCCACCAGCAGAGGTCGACTAGCGGGAGAGAGCACCGGGGAGCTGTTTTTT